The next 17 T cell receptor beta chains were all read from a single sample in a study of cytomegalovirus exposure and HLA in healthy donors. 13 Jbeta primers and 60 Vbeta primers were used for the PCR. TCRdb's table, derived via immunoSEQ multiplex PCR, lists solely in-frame clones and lacks some. The sample includes over 70,000 clones, 74% seen only once; the top ten take roughly an eighth. Sequencing was performed on PBMCs. The origin of the receptors is a human donor in good health.

This chain connects TRBV5-4 to TRBJ2-1; D unresolved. Trimming left V 6 bases short and J 1 base short, with 14 bases between. Looked up from germline, CDR1 is SGHNT and CDR2 is YYREEE (reference sequence). This CDR3 is built from 15 residues. The CDR3 bases are TGTGCCAGCACCTTAGGAGTGGGTTCCTACAATGAGCAGTTCTTC. Encoded protein: CASTLGVGSYNEQFF. Complete variable domain (other parts from reference TRBV5-4 and TRBJ2-1): ETGVTQSPTHLIKTRGQQVTLRCSSQSGHNTVSWYQQALGQGPQFIFQYYREEENGRGNFPPRFSGLQFPNYSSELNVNALELDDSALYLCASTLGVGSYNEQFFGPGTRLTVL.

The chain links TRBV28 to TRBJ2-3; 9 nucleotides match TRBD1. The CDR3 totals 14 residues. In germline, CDR1 is MDHEN, CDR2 SYDVKM. The junction had 7 bases not matched to a gene; V was cut back by 8 bases and J by 4 bases. The CDR3, as DNA: TGTGCCAGCGCCACAGGGGGCAAGGCAGATACGCAGTATTTT. Its protein product is CASATGGKADTQYF.

The CDR3 loop is CASTNSGASTDTQYF. In DNA, the CDR3 is TGTGCCAGCACCAATTCCGGAGCTAGCACAGATACGCAGTATTTT. The J gene is TRBJ2-3, the V gene TRBV6-6, with D uncertain. CDR3 size: 15 residues. Germline V lookup: CDR1 MNHNY, CDR2 SVGAGI (reference sequence). Trimming took 7 bases from V and 0 from J, leaving 14 bases between them.

The chain links TRBV29-1 to TRBJ1-1; D is perhaps TRBD1 (6 bases). The CDR3 has 14 residues. Trimming removed 4 bases from V and 1 base from J, with 13 bases in between. Germline CDR1 reads SQVTM; CDR2 reads ANQGSEA. CDR3 loop: CSVVPNRENTEAFF. The CDR3 region has the DNA TGCAGCGTTGTCCCGAACAGGGAGAACACTGAAGCTTTCTTT.

The chain links TRBV7-9 to TRBJ1-6, with a weak D call TRBD1 (5 bases). This CDR3 is 14 amino acids long. Germline lookup yields CDR1 SEHNR and CDR2 FQNEAQ (reference sequence). The ends were cut back, 5 bases at V and 7 bases at J, with 12 bases in the middle. The CDR3 bases are TGTGCCAGCAGCCCCGGGACTGCCAATTCACCCCTCCACTTT. This translates into CASSPGTANSPLHF.

The rearrangement joins TRBV30 to TRBJ2-3, with 8 bases fitting TRBD2. The trim removed 6 bases at V and 4 bases at J, leaving 15 bases unmatched. The germline CDR1 and CDR2 sequences are GTSNPN and SVGIG (reference sequence). The CDR3 consists of 16 residues. The CDR3 is CACSQRGSEVADTQYF. In DNA, the CDR3 is TGTGCCTGCTCACAGCGGGGGAGTGAAGTGGCAGATACGCAGTATTTT.

This clone was observed a single time. J is TRBJ2-5 and V is TRBV6-6; 9 bases align to TRBD1. CDR3 length equals 14 residues. After removal of 6 bases from V and 5 bases from J, the junction contained 7 bases not matched to a gene. CDR1 is MNHNY, CDR2 SVGAGI, per germline (reference sequence). The chain's CDR3 is CASRRDRGMETQYF. CDR3 bases: TGTGCCAGCAGACGCGACAGGGGGATGGAGACCCAGTACTTC.

The chain uses TRBV5-1 and TRBJ2-3; D is perhaps TRBD1 (6 bases). Trimming cost V 0 bases and J 4 bases, with 12 bases left between them. Germline-derived CDR1 and CDR2 are SGHRS and YFSETQ. There are 15 residues in the CDR3. Here the CDR3 DNA reads TGCGCCAGCAGCTTGGGTAACAGGGTAGCAGATACGCAGTATTTT. It translates to CASSLGNRVADTQYF.

The chain recombines TRBV30 with TRBJ2-7; D call uncertain. The length of the CDR3 is 13 residues. The germline V gene has CDR1 GTSNPN and CDR2 SVGIG (reference sequence). V was pared by 1 base and J by 2 bases, with 9 bases between. The CDR3 nucleotides are TGTGCCTGGAGTGAGTCTAGGCCCTACGAGCAGTACTTC. The encoded protein is CAWSESRPYEQYF.

This chain connects TRBV6-5 to TRBJ2-7, with 15 bases that match TRBD2. The junction had 5 bases not matched to a gene; V was cut back by 2 bases and J by 6 bases. The CDR3 has 16 residues. CDR1 and CDR2 from the germline V gene are MNHEY and SVGAGI. The CDR3 protein is CASSYGGLAGGGEQYF. In nucleotides, the CDR3 is TGTGCCAGCAGTTACGGGGGACTAGCGGGAGGTGGCGAGCAGTACTTC.

The chain recombines TRBV5-1 with TRBJ2-5; TRBD1 is a possible D gene (5 bases). V lost 4 bases and J 1 base, leaving 20 bases between the germline ends. There are 17 residues in the CDR3. The germline V gene encodes CDR1 SGHRS and CDR2 YFSETQ. In DNA, the CDR3 is TGCGCCAGCAGCCCGTCGCGGCAAAGGGGCCTCCAAGAGACCCAGTACTTC. This codes for CASSPSRQRGLQETQYF. The entire variable domain, with the rest obtained from reference TRBV5-1 and TRBJ2-5, is as follows: KAGVTQTPRYLIKTRGQQVTLSCSPISGHRSVSWYQQTPGQGLQFLFEYFSETQRNKGNFPGRFSGRQFSNSRSEMNVSTLELGDSALYLCASSPSRQRGLQETQYFGPGTRLLVL.

The chain's CDR3 is CATSRDPSGELFF. DNA for the CDR3: TGTGCCACCAGCAGAGATCCGTCCGGGGAGCTGTTTTTT. V is TRBV15 and J is TRBJ2-2; D gene uncertain. The V gene's germline CDR1 is LNHNV and CDR2 YYDKDF (reference sequence). The CDR3 runs to 13 residues. The V end was cut by 0 bases, the J end by 6 bases, with 5 bases between.

The V and J genes are TRBV6-5 and TRBJ1-1; TRBD1 might be the D (6 bases). Germline V lookup: CDR1 MNHEY, CDR2 SVGAGI. Trimming stripped 5 bases from V and 4 bases from J, with 14 bases between. The CDR3 sequence is 14 residues long. The CDR3 protein is CASSPWGGLTEAFF. The CDR3 coding sequence is TGTGCCAGCAGTCCCTGGGGGGGGCTCACTGAAGCTTTCTTT.

The V call is TRBV5-4, the J call TRBJ1-1; tentative D call: TRBD1 (6 bases). The CDR3 covers 14 residues. Germline V gene lookup returns CDR1 SGHNT and CDR2 YYREEE (reference sequence). Trimming removed 6 bases from V and 0 bases from J, with 12 bases in between. The CDR3 spells CASTQQGLNTEAFF. CDR3 nucleotides: TGTGCCAGCACCCAACAGGGCTTGAACACTGAAGCTTTCTTT.

In its sample, this clone was seen a few times. The gene calls are TRBV28 and TRBJ1-1; D remains unclear. V was clipped by 3 bases and J by 0 bases, with 11 bases between them. The CDR3 loop spans 15 amino acids. In germline, CDR1 is MDHEN, CDR2 SYDVKM. CDR3 DNA: TGTGCCAGCAGTTTCCCAACCAACATGAACACTGAAGCTTTCTTT. It codes for CASSFPTNMNTEAFF.

The chain links TRBV10-3 to TRBJ2-2; the D gene is possibly TRBD2 (7 bases). The CDR3 spans 18 residues. Germline CDR1 is ENHRY and CDR2 is SYGVKD. The ends were cut back, 2 bases at V and 0 bases at J, with 16 bases in the middle. CDR3 sequence reads: CAISEPTQGRANTGELFF. As DNA, the CDR3 is TGTGCCATCAGTGAGCCAACCCAGGGGAGGGCGAACACCGGGGAGCTGTTTTTT.

The chain links TRBV5-6 to TRBJ2-7, with D possibly matching TRBD1 (6 bases). V lost 2 bases to trimming and J lost 0 bases, with 15 bases between them. From germline, CDR1 is SGHDT and CDR2 YYEEEE. The CDR3 spans 16 residues. The CDR3 nucleotides are TGTGCCAGCAGCTTTACCCCGGGACATGGCTCCTACGAGCAGTACTTC. Translated, it gives CASSFTPGHGSYEQYF.